The 3 T cell receptor beta chains below all came from one sample that was sequenced in a study of siplizumab effects on memory and regulatory T cells. The method was immunoSEQ multiplex PCR; TCRdb's version includes in-frame clones alone and lacks a portion of them. Of some 120,000 clones listed, approximately 94% are singletons. Sequencing input: non-Treg CD4+ T cells sorted from blood. All receptors come from a human donor in good health.

The V gene is TRBV20-1, the J gene TRBJ1-4; possibly TRBD1 for D (5 bases). The CDR3 has 11 amino acids. The ends were cut back, 5 bases at V and 8 bases at J, with 9 bases in the middle. Looked up from germline, CDR1 is DFQATT and CDR2 is SNEGSKA (reference sequence). This CDR3 reads CSASTAEKLFF. The CDR3 DNA reads TGCAGTGCTTCGACAGCCGAAAAACTGTTTTTT.

The J gene is TRBJ2-7, the V gene TRBV19; a weak D match, TRBD1 (5 bases). Trimming left V 3 bases short and J 6 bases short, with 6 bases between. Germline V CDR1 and CDR2: LNHDA, SQIVND (reference sequence). This CDR3 is built from 11 residues. In DNA form, the CDR3 reads TGTGCCAGTAGTATGGGGCGCGAGCAGTACTTC. It translates to CASSMGREQYF. The complete variable domain, with remaining parts taken from reference TRBV19 and TRBJ2-7, reads DGGITQSPKYLFRKEGQNVTLSCEQNLNHDAMYWYRQDPGQGLRLIYYSQIVNDFQKGDIAEGYSVSREKKESFPLTVTSAQKNPTAFYLCASSMGREQYFGPGTRLTVT.

The chain links TRBV10-2 to TRBJ2-3; D call uncertain. Germline CDR1 reads WSHSY; CDR2 reads SAAADI. The CDR3 is 13 amino acids. Between the trimmed V and J ends, which lost 6 bases and 5 bases, there was a span of 12 bases. CDR3 residues: CASRALGGDTQYF. For the CDR3, the DNA is TGCGCCAGCAGAGCCCTCGGTGGAGATACGCAGTATTTT.